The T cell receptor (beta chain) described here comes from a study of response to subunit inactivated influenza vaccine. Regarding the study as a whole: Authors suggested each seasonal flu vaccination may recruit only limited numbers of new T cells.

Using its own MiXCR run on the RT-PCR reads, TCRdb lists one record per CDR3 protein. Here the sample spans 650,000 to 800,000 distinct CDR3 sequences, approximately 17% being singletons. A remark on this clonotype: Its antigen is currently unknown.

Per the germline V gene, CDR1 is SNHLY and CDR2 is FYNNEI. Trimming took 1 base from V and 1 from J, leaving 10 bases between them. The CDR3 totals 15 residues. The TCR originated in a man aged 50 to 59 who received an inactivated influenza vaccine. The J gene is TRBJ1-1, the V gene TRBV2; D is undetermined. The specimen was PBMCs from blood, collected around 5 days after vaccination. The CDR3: CASSEEGVSNTEAFF. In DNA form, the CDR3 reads TGTGCCAGCAGTGAAGAAGGAGTTTCGAACACTGAAGCTTTCTTT.